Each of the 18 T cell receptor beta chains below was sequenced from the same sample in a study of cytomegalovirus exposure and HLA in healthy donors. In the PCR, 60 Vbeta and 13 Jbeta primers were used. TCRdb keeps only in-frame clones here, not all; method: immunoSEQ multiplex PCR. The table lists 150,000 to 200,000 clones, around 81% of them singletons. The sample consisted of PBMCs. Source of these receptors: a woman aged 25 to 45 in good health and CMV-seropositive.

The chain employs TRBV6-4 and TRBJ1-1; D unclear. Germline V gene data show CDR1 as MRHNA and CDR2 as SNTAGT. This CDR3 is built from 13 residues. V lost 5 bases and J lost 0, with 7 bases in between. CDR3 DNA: TGTGCCAGCAGTCGAGAGTTGAACACTGAAGCTTTCTTT. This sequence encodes CASSRELNTEAFF.

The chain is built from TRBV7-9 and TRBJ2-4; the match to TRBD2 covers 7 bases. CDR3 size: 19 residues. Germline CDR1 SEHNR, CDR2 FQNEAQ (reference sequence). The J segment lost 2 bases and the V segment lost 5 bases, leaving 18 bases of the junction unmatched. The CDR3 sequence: CASSDKVGGSSTTKNIQYF. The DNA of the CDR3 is TGTGCCAGCAGCGACAAAGTCGGCGGGAGCTCCACGACCAAAAACATTCAGTACTTC.

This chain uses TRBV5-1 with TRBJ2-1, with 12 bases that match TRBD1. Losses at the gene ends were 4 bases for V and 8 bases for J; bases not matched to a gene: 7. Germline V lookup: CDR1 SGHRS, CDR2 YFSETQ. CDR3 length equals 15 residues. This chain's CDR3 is CASSQGQGAGDEQFF. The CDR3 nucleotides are TGCGCCAGCAGCCAGGGACAGGGGGCAGGTGATGAGCAGTTCTTC.

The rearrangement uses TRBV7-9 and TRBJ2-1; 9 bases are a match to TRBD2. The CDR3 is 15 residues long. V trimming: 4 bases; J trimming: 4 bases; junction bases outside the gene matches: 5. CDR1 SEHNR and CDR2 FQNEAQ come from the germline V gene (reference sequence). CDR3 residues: CASSYERGDYNEQFF. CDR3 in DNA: TGTGCCAGCAGCTACGAGCGGGGGGATTACAATGAGCAGTTCTTC.

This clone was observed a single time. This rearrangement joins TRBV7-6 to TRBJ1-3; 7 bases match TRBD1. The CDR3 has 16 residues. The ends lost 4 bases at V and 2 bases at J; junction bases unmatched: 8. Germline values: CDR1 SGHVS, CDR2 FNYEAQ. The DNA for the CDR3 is TGTGCCAGCAGCTCCAGGGGGTCGACTGCTGGAAACACCATATATTTT. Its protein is CASSSRGSTAGNTIYF.

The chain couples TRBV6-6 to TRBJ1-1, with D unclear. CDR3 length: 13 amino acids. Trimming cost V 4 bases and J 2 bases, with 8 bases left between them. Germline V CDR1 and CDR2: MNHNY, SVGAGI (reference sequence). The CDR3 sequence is CASSSSYNTEAFF. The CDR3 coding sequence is TGTGCCAGCAGTTCCTCTTATAACACTGAAGCTTTCTTT.

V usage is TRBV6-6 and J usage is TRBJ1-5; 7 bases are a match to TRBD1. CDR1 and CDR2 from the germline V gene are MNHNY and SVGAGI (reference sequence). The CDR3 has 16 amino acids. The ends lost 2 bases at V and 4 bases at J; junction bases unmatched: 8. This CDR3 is CASSYAGGVGNQPQHF. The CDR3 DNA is TGTGCCAGCAGTTACGCAGGGGGAGTGGGGAATCAGCCCCAGCATTTT.

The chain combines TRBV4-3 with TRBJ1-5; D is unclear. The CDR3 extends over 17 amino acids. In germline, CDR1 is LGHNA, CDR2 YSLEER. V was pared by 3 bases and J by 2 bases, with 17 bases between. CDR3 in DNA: TGCGCCAGCAGCCACCCGAGCGCCACATCGGGCAATCAGCCCCAGCATTTT. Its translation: CASSHPSATSGNQPQHF.

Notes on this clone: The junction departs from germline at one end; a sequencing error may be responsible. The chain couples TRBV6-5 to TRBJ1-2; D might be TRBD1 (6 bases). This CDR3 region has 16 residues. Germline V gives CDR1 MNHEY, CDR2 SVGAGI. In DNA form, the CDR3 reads TGTGCCAGCAGTTACTCGGGGGCAGGCCTGAACTATGGCCACACCTTC. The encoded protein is CASSYSGAGLNYGHTF.

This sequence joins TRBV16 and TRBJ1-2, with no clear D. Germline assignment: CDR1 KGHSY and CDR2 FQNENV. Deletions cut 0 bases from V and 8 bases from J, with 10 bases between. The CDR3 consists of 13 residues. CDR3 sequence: CASSQSKGGGYTF. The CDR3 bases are TGTGCCAGCAGCCAATCTAAGGGAGGCGGCTACACCTTC.

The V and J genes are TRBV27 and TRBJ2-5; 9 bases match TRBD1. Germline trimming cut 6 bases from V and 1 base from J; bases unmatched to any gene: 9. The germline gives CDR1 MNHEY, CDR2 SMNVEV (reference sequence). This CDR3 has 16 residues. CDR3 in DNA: TGTGCCAGCAGCACGATGGACAGGGGATTCCAAGAGACCCAGTACTTC. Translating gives CASSTMDRGFQETQYF.

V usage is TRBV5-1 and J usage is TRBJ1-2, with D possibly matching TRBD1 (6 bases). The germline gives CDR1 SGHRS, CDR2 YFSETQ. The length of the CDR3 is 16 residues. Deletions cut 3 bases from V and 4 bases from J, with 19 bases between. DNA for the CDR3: TGCGCCAGCAGCTCCATCTTCAGGGGCGCGGGCTATGGCTACACCTTC. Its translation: CASSSIFRGAGYGYTF.

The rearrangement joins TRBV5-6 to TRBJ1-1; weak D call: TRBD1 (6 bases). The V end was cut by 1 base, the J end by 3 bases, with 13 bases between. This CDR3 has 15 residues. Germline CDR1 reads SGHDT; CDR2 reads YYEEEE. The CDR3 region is CASSLWGRFDTEAFF. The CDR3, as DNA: TGTGCCAGCAGCTTGTGGGGGCGATTTGACACTGAAGCTTTCTTT.

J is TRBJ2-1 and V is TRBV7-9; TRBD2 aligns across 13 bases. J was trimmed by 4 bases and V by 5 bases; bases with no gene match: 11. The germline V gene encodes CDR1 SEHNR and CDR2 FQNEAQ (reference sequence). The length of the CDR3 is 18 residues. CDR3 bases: TGTGCCAGCAGCACCCCTAGGACTAGCGGGGGATCATACAATGAGCAGTTCTTC. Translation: CASSTPRTSGGSYNEQFF.

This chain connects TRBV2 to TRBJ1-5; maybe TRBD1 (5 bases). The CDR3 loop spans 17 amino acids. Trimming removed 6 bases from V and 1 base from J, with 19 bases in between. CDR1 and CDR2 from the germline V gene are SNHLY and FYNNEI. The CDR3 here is CASSREGGAGSNQPQHF. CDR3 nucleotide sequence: TGTGCCAGCAGCAGGGAGGGTGGGGCGGGGAGCAATCAGCCCCAGCATTTT.

CDR3 sequence: CASSLGGAGTAVSGNTIYF. The CDR3 DNA sequence: TGTGCCAGCAGCTTGGGGGGTGCGGGGACAGCTGTCTCTGGAAACACCATATATTTT. V is TRBV5-4 and J is TRBJ1-3, with 7 nucleotides matching TRBD1. The CDR3 consists of 19 residues. Trimming cost V 0 bases and J 0 bases; bases outside gene matches: 12. Germline V gene lookup returns CDR1 SGHNT and CDR2 YYREEE (reference sequence).

As DNA, the CDR3 is TGTGCCAGCAGCCTGAGCGGGGGGTTCACCGGGGAGCTGTTTTTT. The encoded protein is CASSLSGGFTGELFF. The chain employs TRBV5-4 and TRBJ2-2, with 9 bases that match TRBD2. The V and J ends lost 4 bases and 4 bases, in that order; junction bases with no gene match: 5. Germline assignment: CDR1 SGHNT and CDR2 YYREEE (reference sequence). This CDR3 has 15 amino acids.

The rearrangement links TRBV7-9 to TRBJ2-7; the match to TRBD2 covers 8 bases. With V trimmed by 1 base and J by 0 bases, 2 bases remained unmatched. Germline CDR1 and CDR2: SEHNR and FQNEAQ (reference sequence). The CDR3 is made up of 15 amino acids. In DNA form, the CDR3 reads TGTGCCAGCAGCTTAGGTCTAGCGGGCTCCTACGAGCAGTACTTC. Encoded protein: CASSLGLAGSYEQYF. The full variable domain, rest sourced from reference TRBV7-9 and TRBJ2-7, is DTGVSQNPRHKITKRGQNVTFRCDPISEHNRLYWYRQTLGQGPEFLTYFQNEAQLEKSRLLSDRFSAERPKGSFSTLEIQRTEQGDSAMYLCASSLGLAGSYEQYFGPGTRLTVT.